Below are 2 T cell receptor beta chains sequenced from a single sample in a study of cytomegalovirus exposure and HLA in healthy donors. PCR used 60 Vbeta primers and 13 Jbeta primers. Libraries were prepared by immunoSEQ multiplex PCR; TCRdb keeps only in-frame clonotypes and omits some of them. This sample has over 150,000 clones, with approximately 84% found just once. The sequenced sample consisted of PBMCs. The source of these receptors is a girl under 18 in good health and CMV-seropositive.

The chain joins TRBV10-1 to TRBJ2-7; 9 bases map to TRBD1. The V and J ends lost 5 bases and 6 bases, in that order; junction bases with no gene match: 5. This CDR3 is built from 13 residues. Germline loops: CDR1 WNHNN, CDR2 SYGVQD (reference sequence). CDR3: CASSRTGAGEQYF. In nucleotides, the CDR3 is TGCGCCAGCAGTAGGACAGGGGCGGGCGAGCAGTACTTC.

The V call is TRBV29-1, the J call TRBJ1-1; D perhaps matches TRBD1 (5 bases). CDR1 and CDR2 (germline): SQVTM, ANQGSEA. The ends were cut back, 8 bases at V and 1 base at J, with 14 bases in the middle. CDR3 length: 13 amino acids. The DNA of the CDR3 is TGCAGCTCCCTTGCGGGGGGGAACACTGAAGCTTTCTTT. Translation: CSSLAGGNTEAFF.